This T cell receptor beta chain was documented in a study of blood T cell repertoires in COVID-19. Study in general: The cDNA or gDNA used as material had been derived from T cells, B-cell-depleted T cells, or PBMCs.

The CDR3 is 16 residues long. The germline V gene has CDR1 LGHNA and CDR2 YSLEER. Trimming removed 1 base from V and 2 bases from J, with 15 bases in between. Sequencing used immunoSEQ multiplex PCR; TCRdb keeps in-frame clones, though not all of them. Among about 180,000 clones listed, 75% to 85% were seen once. Only a few counts were recorded for this clone. The chain has TRBV4-3 and TRBJ2-7; D gene unclear. Material: peripheral blood. The clonotype comes from a human donor in a cohort sampled during active COVID-19. The DNA of the CDR3 is TGCGCCAGCAGCCAAGGGGCCGAAGATGTACCCTACGAGCAGTACTTC. Protein product: CASSQGAEDVPYEQYF.